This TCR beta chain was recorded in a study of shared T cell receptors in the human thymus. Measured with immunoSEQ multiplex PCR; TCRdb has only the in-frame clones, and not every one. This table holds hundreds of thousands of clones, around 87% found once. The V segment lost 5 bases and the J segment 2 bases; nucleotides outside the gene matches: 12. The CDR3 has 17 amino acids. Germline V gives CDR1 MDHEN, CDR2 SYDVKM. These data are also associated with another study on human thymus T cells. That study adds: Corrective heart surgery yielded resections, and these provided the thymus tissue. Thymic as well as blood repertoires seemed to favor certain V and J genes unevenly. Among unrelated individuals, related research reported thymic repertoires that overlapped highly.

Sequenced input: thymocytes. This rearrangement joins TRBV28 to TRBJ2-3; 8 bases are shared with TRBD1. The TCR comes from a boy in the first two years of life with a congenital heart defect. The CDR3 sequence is CASSPPFTGGPTDTQYF. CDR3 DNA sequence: TGTGCCAGCAGTCCTCCATTTACAGGGGGTCCCACAGATACGCAGTATTTT.